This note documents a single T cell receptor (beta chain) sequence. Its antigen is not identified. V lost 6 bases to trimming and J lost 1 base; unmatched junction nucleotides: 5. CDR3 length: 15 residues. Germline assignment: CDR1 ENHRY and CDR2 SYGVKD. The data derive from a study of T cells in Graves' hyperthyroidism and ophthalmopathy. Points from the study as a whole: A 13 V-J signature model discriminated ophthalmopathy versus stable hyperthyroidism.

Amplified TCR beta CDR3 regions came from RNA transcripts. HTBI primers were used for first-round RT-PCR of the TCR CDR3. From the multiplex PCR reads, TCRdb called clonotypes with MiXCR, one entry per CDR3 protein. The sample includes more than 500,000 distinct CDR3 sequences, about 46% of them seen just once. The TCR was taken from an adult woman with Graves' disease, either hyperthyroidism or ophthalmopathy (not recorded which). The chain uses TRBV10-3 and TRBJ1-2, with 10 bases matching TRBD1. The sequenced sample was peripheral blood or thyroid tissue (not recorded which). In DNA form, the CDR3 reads TGTGCCATCAGGGACAGGGGGACAAATAACTATGGCTACACCTTC. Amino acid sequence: CAIRDRGTNNYGYTF.